The 16 T cell receptor beta chains below all came from one sample that was sequenced in a study of cytomegalovirus exposure and HLA in healthy donors. A multiplex PCR was run with 60 Vbeta primers and 13 Jbeta primers. Generated by immunoSEQ multiplex PCR, the TCRdb table keeps only in-frame clones and is missing some. The sample holds over 90,000 clones, 60% to 80% seen once. Material for sequencing was PBMCs. The receptor set was obtained from a male donor in good health and CMV-seropositive.

Turning to this clone: A junction end diverges from the germline sequence, so it may reflect a read error. The chain joins TRBV7-9 to TRBJ2-1; TRBD2 matches 10 bases. Germline CDR1 is SEHNR and CDR2 is FQNEAQ (reference sequence). CDR3 length: 17 amino acids. The CDR3 loop is CSSSSIGTAGGWNEQFF. DNA of the CDR3: TGTTCCAGCAGCTCGATCGGAACAGCGGGAGGGTGGAATGAGCAGTTCTTC. The full variable domain, its missing parts supplied by reference TRBV7-9 and TRBJ2-1, is DTGVSQNPRHKITKRGQNVTFRCDPISEHNRLYWYRQTLGQGPEFLTYFQNEAQLEKSRLLSDRFSAERPKGSFSTLEIQRTEQGDSAMYLCSSSSIGTAGGWNEQFFGPGTRLTVL.

This clone is a singleton in its sample. V gene TRBV11-2 combines with J gene TRBJ2-2; maybe TRBD2 (5 bases). Between the trimmed V and J ends, which lost 8 bases and 7 bases, there was a span of 14 bases. This CDR3 has 13 residues. Germline V gene sequence: CDR1 SGHAT, CDR2 FQNNGV. DNA of the CDR3: TGTGCCAGCGGCAGACTATCCGGCGGGGAGCTGTTTTTT. This codes for CASGRLSGGELFF. Using reference TRBV11-2 and TRBJ2-2 for the parts outside the CDR3, the full variable domain is EAGVAQSPRYKIIEKRQSVAFWCNPISGHATLYWYQQILGQGPKLLIQFQNNGVVDDSQLPKDRFSAERLKGVDSTLKIQPAKLEDSAVYLCASGRLSGGELFFGEGSRLTVL.

The gene calls are TRBV28 and TRBJ2-3, with 7 bases aligning to TRBD1. In germline, CDR1 is MDHEN, CDR2 SYDVKM. V lost 2 bases to trimming and J lost 0 bases; unmatched junction nucleotides: 2. The CDR3 extends over 15 amino acids. CDR3 DNA sequence: TGTGCCAGCAGTTTAAGGGGGCGTAGCACAGATACGCAGTATTTT. Amino acids: CASSLRGRSTDTQYF.

The rearrangement links TRBV5-4 to TRBJ2-7; 7 positions match TRBD2. The length of the CDR3 is 16 residues. CDR1 is SGHNT and CDR2 is YYREEE in the germline V gene (reference sequence). Germline trimming cut 3 bases from V and 3 bases from J; bases unmatched to any gene: 12. CDR3 sequence reads: CASSSGGGGAGYEQYF. DNA for the CDR3: TGTGCCAGCAGCTCTGGGGGGGGAGGGGCGGGCTACGAGCAGTACTTC.

This clone is a singleton in its sample. The V gene is TRBV7-9, the J gene TRBJ1-6; 7 bases line up with TRBD1. Germline CDR1 SEHNR, CDR2 FQNEAQ (reference sequence). Unmatched junction bases numbered 6, after V lost 5 bases and J lost 8 bases. The CDR3 contains 14 residues. In DNA form, the CDR3 reads TGTGCCAGCAGCCCCGGGACAGTGGATTCACCCCTCCACTTT. Amino acids: CASSPGTVDSPLHF.

The chain joins TRBV7-2 to TRBJ1-2; 10 positions match TRBD1. The CDR3 consists of 15 residues. The germline CDR1 and CDR2 sequences are SGHTA and FQGNSA. V lost 4 bases, J lost 2 bases, and 4 bases stayed unmatched. The CDR3 spells CASSYRQGANYGYTF. As DNA, the CDR3 is TGTGCCAGCAGCTACCGACAGGGGGCGAACTATGGCTACACCTTC.

The gene calls are TRBV6-6 and TRBJ2-3; 7 bases are a match to TRBD2. The CDR3 runs to 14 residues. V gave up 6 bases and J gave up 0 bases; unmatched junction bases: 3. Looked up from germline, CDR1 is MNHNY and CDR2 is SVGAGI (reference sequence). CDR3 in DNA: TGTGCCAGCAGCCGGGACTATAGCACAGATACGCAGTATTTT. The encoded protein is CASSRDYSTDTQYF.

This clone has more than one count but fewer than ten. This chain connects TRBV6-5 to TRBJ2-7, with D perhaps TRBD1 (5 bases). CDR1 and CDR2 from the germline V gene are MNHEY and SVGAGI. The CDR3 has 14 amino acids. V was pared by 0 bases and J by 2 bases, with 8 bases between. The CDR3 DNA reads as TGTGCCAGCAGTTACTCACAGGTAACCTACGAGCAGTACTTC. Protein sequence: CASSYSQVTYEQYF.

V and J are TRBV27 and TRBJ1-2; 7 bases agree with TRBD1. The CDR3 is made up of 16 amino acids. The junction had 15 bases not matched to a gene; V was cut back by 3 bases and J by 8 bases. Per the germline V gene, CDR1 is MNHEY and CDR2 is SMNVEV (reference sequence). In DNA, the CDR3 is TGTGCCAGCAGTTTCGGGCCGGGACAGAGAACGGGGGGCTACACCTTC. Translation: CASSFGPGQRTGGYTF.

The V gene is TRBV23-1, the J gene TRBJ1-5; maybe TRBD1 (5 bases). TRBV23-1 is an ORF; its function is uncertain. The CDR3 loop spans 14 amino acids. Deletions cut 6 bases from V and 5 bases from J, with 14 bases between. The CDR3 DNA reads as TGCGCCAGCAGACACAGGCCCCCACATCAGCCCCAGCATTTT. This translates into CASRHRPPHQPQHF.

The chain has TRBV7-2 and TRBJ2-3, with D possibly TRBD2 on 5 matching bases. Germline CDR1 reads SGHTA; CDR2 reads FQGNSA. This CDR3 has 14 residues. V lost 5 bases to trimming and J lost 4 bases, with 13 bases between them. The CDR3 DNA reads as TGTGCCAGCAGCCATGGGGTGGAGGCAGATACGCAGTATTTT. Translation: CASSHGVEADTQYF.

This clone showed up just a few times. The chain joins TRBV4-3 to TRBJ1-2, with unresolved D. This CDR3 spans 14 amino acids. Trimming removed 0 bases at V and 5 bases at J, with 10 bases between. The germline V gene has CDR1 LGHNA and CDR2 YSLEER. CDR3 amino acids: CASSQDLAGYGYTF. The CDR3 bases are TGCGCCAGCAGCCAAGATTTGGCAGGTTATGGCTACACCTTC.

This chain joins TRBV7-6 and TRBJ2-1; a weak D match, TRBD2 (5 bases). CDR1 SGHVS and CDR2 FNYEAQ come from the germline V gene. V was cut by 1 base and J by 4 bases, with 8 bases left in between. This CDR3 contains 14 residues. The CDR3, as DNA: TGTGCCAGCAGCTTAGAAGCGGATTACAATGAGCAGTTCTTC. It encodes CASSLEADYNEQFF.

The V gene is TRBV30, the J gene TRBJ2-5, with no clear D. Germline CDR1 GTSNPN, CDR2 SVGIG (reference sequence). Between the trimmed V and J ends, which lost 2 bases and 3 bases, there was a span of 7 bases. The CDR3 runs to 12 residues. CDR3 amino acids: CAWSRTEETQYF. The DNA of the CDR3 is TGTGCCTGGAGTAGAACAGAAGAGACCCAGTACTTC.

The chain carries TRBV28 and TRBJ2-7; TRBD2 agrees at 9 bases. Germline V gene data show CDR1 as MDHEN and CDR2 as SYDVKM. This CDR3 is 14 amino acids long. The V gene end was trimmed by 3 bases and the J gene end by 1 base; junction bases not matched to a gene: 1. CDR3 coding DNA: TGTGCCAGCAGTTTCCTAGCGGGATCCTACGAGCAGTACTTC. Its translation is CASSFLAGSYEQYF.

This clone was counted once. The rearrangement uses TRBV11-2 and TRBJ2-1; 13 positions match TRBD2. The CDR3 consists of 16 residues. Germline lookup yields CDR1 SGHAT and CDR2 FQNNGV. With 5 bases clipped from V and 4 bases from J, the junction kept 5 bases outside the gene matches. The CDR3 spells CASSQRTSGGYNEQFF. Here the CDR3 DNA reads TGTGCCAGCAGCCAAAGGACTAGCGGGGGATACAATGAGCAGTTCTTC.